The TCR beta chain described here comes from a study of T cell changes during pregnancy in multiple sclerosis. Profiling relied on immunoSEQ multiplex PCR, and the TCRdb table lists in-frame clones only, not all of them. The sample has under 50,000 clones, 92% seen once. This clone showed up just once. The length of the CDR3 is 14 residues. With V trimmed by 5 bases and J by 6 bases, 6 bases remained unmatched. CDR1 and CDR2 (germline): SEHNR, FQNEAQ (reference sequence). V usage is TRBV7-9 and J usage is TRBJ2-2; the match to TRBD1 covers 7 bases. This receptor was obtained from a female donor with multiple sclerosis, enrolled in a pregnancy study. This material consisted of CD8+ T cells from peripheral blood mononuclear cells, taken in the third trimester of pregnancy. CDR3 protein: CASSVPDRAGELFF. DNA for the CDR3: TGTGCCAGCAGCGTACCAGACAGGGCCGGGGAGCTGTTTTTT.